The following is a T cell receptor (beta chain) sequence with its context. Its antigen remains unknown. Trimming shortened V by 5 bases and J by 7 bases, and 14 bases separated the two germline ends. From germline, CDR1 is SGHTA and CDR2 FQGNSA. The length of the CDR3 is 13 residues. This specimen comes from a study of shared clonotypes between healthy human individuals. Points from the study as a whole: Sorted-subset sequencing, rarefaction showed, was incomplete despite large depth.

Assay runs were performed at deep level. Using about 220 ng DNA, 30,000 or so T cell genomes, the sorted-subset replicate PCRs were run. Profiling relied on immunoSEQ multiplex PCR, and the TCRdb table lists in-frame clones only, not all of them. The data contain roughly 2.2 million clones, 85% to 95% of them singletons. The specimen sequenced was naive CD4+ T cells from PBMCs. Subset noted: CD45RA+ positively selected. The TCR originated in a young man in good health. Some clones in this sample may be carry-over from other donors' samples. The chain recombines TRBV7-2 with TRBJ1-2; D unclear. The CDR3 DNA is TGTGCCAGCAGCCCGGCGTTAAAAGGTGGCTACACCTTC. Translating gives CASSPALKGGYTF.